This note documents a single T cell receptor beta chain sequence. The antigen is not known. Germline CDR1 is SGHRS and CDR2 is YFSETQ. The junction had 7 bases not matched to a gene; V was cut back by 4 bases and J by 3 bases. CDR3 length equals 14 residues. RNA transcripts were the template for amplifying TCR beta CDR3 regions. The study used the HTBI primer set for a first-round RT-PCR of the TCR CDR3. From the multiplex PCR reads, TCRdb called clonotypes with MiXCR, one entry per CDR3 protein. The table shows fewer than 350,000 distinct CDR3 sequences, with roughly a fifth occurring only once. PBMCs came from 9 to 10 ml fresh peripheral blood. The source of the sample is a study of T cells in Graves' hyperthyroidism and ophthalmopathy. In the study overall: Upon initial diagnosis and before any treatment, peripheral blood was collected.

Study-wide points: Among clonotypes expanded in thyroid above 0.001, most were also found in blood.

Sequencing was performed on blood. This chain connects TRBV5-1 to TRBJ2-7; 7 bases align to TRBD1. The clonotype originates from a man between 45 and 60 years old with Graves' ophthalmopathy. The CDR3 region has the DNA TGCGCCAGCAGCAGCCGGGACAGAGTCTACGAGCAGTACTTC. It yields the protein CASSSRDRVYEQYF. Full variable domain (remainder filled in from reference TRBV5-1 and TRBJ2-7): KAGVTQTPRYLIKTRGQQVTLSCSPISGHRSVSWYQQTPGQGLQFLFEYFSETQRNKGNFPGRFSGRQFSNSRSEMNVSTLELGDSALYLCASSSRDRVYEQYFGPGTRLTVT.